This TCR beta chain was profiled in a study of blood T cell repertoires in COVID-19. On the study more broadly: Acute and convalescent COVID-19 samples came from the United States, Italy and Spain. Nucleic acid was either cDNA or gDNA, and it came from T cells, B-cell-depleted T cells, or PBMCs.

As handled by the study authors: By means of reference gene primer amplification, nucleated cell counts were estimated. The table came from immunoSEQ multiplex PCR; TCRdb's copy has only in-frame clones and leaves some out. The V and J calls and clone size come from that table; D and trimming were worked out from the DNA. The sample shows under 250,000 clones, roughly four fifths of them seen only once. Germline values: CDR1 SSHAT, CDR2 FNYEAQ (reference sequence). The ends were cut back, 1 base at V and 1 base at J, with 8 bases in the middle. CDR3 length equals 14 residues. Sequences were obtained from peripheral blood. The sequence was collected from a man aged 50-60 years with active or convalescent COVID-19. The chain employs TRBV7-7 and TRBJ2-7, with D possibly matching TRBD1 (5 bases). The CDR3, as DNA: TGTGCCAGCAGCTTAGTTGCAGGGTCCTACGAGCAGTACTTC. Amino acid sequence: CASSLVAGSYEQYF.